These 17 T cell receptor beta chains share one sample of origin, sequenced in a study of regulatory dendritic cells for organ transplantation. Profiled with immunoSEQ multiplex PCR; TCRdb holds only in-frame clones, not every one. The sample includes about 34,000 clones, roughly nine tenths of them seen just once. Specimen: naive CD4+ T cells from blood. Subset defined: CD45RA+ naive T cells. Receptor source: a human donor in good health.

The J gene is TRBJ1-2, the V gene TRBV7-2, with D maybe TRBD1 (6 bases). V was trimmed by 1 base and J by 6 bases, leaving 12 bases between them. CDR1 and CDR2 from the germline V gene are SGHTA and FQGNSA. This CDR3 has 14 amino acids. The DNA of the CDR3 is TGTGCCAGCAGCTTAGGTTGGGGGCGGCATGGCTACACCTTC. It is translated as CASSLGWGRHGYTF.

The chain is built from TRBV5-8 and TRBJ2-3; D unresolved. The CDR3 runs to 15 residues. CDR1 is SGHTS, CDR2 YDEGEE, per germline. Trimming removed 0 bases at V and 0 bases at J, with 8 bases between. The CDR3 here is CASSLASVSTDTQYF. For the CDR3, the DNA is TGTGCCAGCAGCTTGGCCTCTGTCAGCACAGATACGCAGTATTTT.

The chain has TRBV5-1 and TRBJ2-3; 9 nucleotides align to TRBD2. Unmatched junction bases numbered 6, after V lost 0 bases and J lost 1 base. The CDR3 totals 17 residues. CDR1 and CDR2 from the germline V gene are SGHRS and YFSETQ. This CDR3 reads CASSLASSGKGTDTQYF. Written as DNA, the CDR3 is TGCGCCAGCAGCTTGGCCTCTAGCGGGAAGGGCACAGATACGCAGTATTTT.

The CDR3 region has the DNA TGCAGCGTTGTCATGTACTCCGACACTGAAGCTTTCTTT. This sequence encodes CSVVMYSDTEAFF. The V gene is TRBV29-1, the J gene TRBJ1-1, with D unresolved. The V gene lost 4 bases and the J gene lost 3 bases, with 12 bases spanning the gap. Germline V gene lookup returns CDR1 SQVTM and CDR2 ANQGSEA. This CDR3 spans 13 amino acids.

The chain is built from TRBV15 and TRBJ1-1; 7 bases align to TRBD1. CDR1 is LNHNV, CDR2 YYDKDF, per germline (reference sequence). The CDR3 totals 14 residues. Trimming took 5 bases from V and 4 from J; bases not matched to a gene: 7. CDR3 sequence: CATSGRGQVTEAFF. The CDR3 region has the DNA TGTGCCACCAGCGGGAGGGGGCAGGTCACTGAAGCTTTCTTT.

This chain connects TRBV4-2 to TRBJ2-7; 7 bases fit TRBD2. The CDR3 totals 16 residues. CDR1 LGHNA and CDR2 YNFKEQ come from the germline V gene. Germline trimming cut 1 base from V and 6 bases from J; bases unmatched to any gene: 12. The CDR3 bases are TGTGCCAGCAGCCAAGGGACCGGGACTACCTTTGGCGAGCAGTACTTC. It is translated as CASSQGTGTTFGEQYF.

V is TRBV6-4 and J is TRBJ2-3; D possibly matches TRBD1 or TRBD2 (5 bases each). CDR3 length: 14 residues. Trimming pared 5 bases from V and 6 bases from J, leaving 15 bases between. Germline V lookup: CDR1 MRHNA, CDR2 SNTAGT. In DNA, the CDR3 is TGTGCCAGCAGTCCTGGGACGCCCACCGATACGCAGTATTTT. Its protein product is CASSPGTPTDTQYF.

V usage is TRBV5-5 and J usage is TRBJ1-5; no clear D. This CDR3 comprises 15 residues. Trimming shortened V by 1 base and J by 1 base, and 9 bases separated the two germline ends. The germline V gene encodes CDR1 SGHKS and CDR2 YYEKEE (reference sequence). Written as DNA, the CDR3 is TGTGCCAGCAGCTTGTTAGGAGTCAGCAATCAGCCCCAGCATTTT. Its translation is CASSLLGVSNQPQHF.

The rearrangement links TRBV30 to TRBJ2-3; D remains unclear. The CDR3 is made up of 11 amino acids. Germline V gene lookup returns CDR1 GTSNPN and CDR2 SVGIG (reference sequence). Trimming removed 5 bases from V and 4 bases from J, with 7 bases in between. CDR3 sequence reads: CAWDNADTQYF. CDR3 nucleotide sequence: TGTGCCTGGGATAATGCAGATACGCAGTATTTT.

The chain uses TRBV5-8 and TRBJ2-2; 7 bases are shared with TRBD1. The germline V gene has CDR1 SGHTS and CDR2 YDEGEE. The CDR3 is 16 amino acids. Trimming removed 2 bases from V and 0 bases from J; junction bases left unmatched: 4. CDR3 bases: TGTGCCAGCAGCTTTGGACAGGTGCCGAACACCGGGGAGCTGTTTTTT. It specifies CASSFGQVPNTGELFF.

V gene TRBV6-6 combines with J gene TRBJ2-1, with 10 bases lining up with TRBD2. CDR1 is MNHNY and CDR2 is SVGAGI in the germline V gene (reference sequence). This CDR3 is 15 amino acids long. J was trimmed by 8 bases and V by 6 bases; bases with no gene match: 10. The CDR3 here is CASSLVAGGPDEQFF. In DNA, the CDR3 is TGTGCCAGCAGCCTTGTAGCGGGAGGACCGGATGAGCAGTTCTTC.

The gene calls are TRBV5-8 and TRBJ2-1, with D maybe TRBD2 (5 bases). V gave up 4 bases and J gave up 1 base, with 15 bases separating them. This CDR3 region has 16 residues. CDR1 is SGHTS, CDR2 YDEGEE, per germline. The CDR3 here is CASSMGRSGSYNEQFF. CDR3 nucleotides: TGTGCCAGCAGCATGGGCCGCAGCGGTTCCTACAATGAGCAGTTCTTC.

This rearrangement joins TRBV14 to TRBJ2-7; TRBD1 aligns across 10 bases. The CDR3 loop spans 18 amino acids. Germline lookup yields CDR1 SGHDN and CDR2 FVKESK. V shed 4 bases and J 0 bases; nucleotides not matched to a gene: 12. For the CDR3, the DNA is TGTGCCAGCAGCCTTGGGACAGGGGCTATCATAGACTCCTACGAGCAGTACTTC. Its translation is CASSLGTGAIIDSYEQYF. Full variable domain (outside the CDR3, taken from reference TRBV14 and TRBJ2-7): EAGVTQFPSHSVIEKGQTVTLRCDPISGHDNLYWYRRVMGKEIKFLLHFVKESKQDESGMPNNRFLAERTGGTYSTLKVQPAELEDSGVYFCASSLGTGAIIDSYEQYFGPGTRLTVT.

J is TRBJ2-7 and V is TRBV11-2; 13 bases map to TRBD2. CDR1 and CDR2 from the germline V gene are SGHAT and FQNNGV. The CDR3 is made up of 18 amino acids. The J segment lost 5 bases and the V segment lost 5 bases, leaving 15 bases of the junction unmatched. The CDR3 DNA reads as TGTGCCAGCAGCCTCTGGGTGGGCACTAGCGGGAGGGCCCACGAGCAGTACTTC. Protein product: CASSLWVGTSGRAHEQYF.

In its sample, this clone was seen a few times. The rearrangement uses TRBV30 and TRBJ1-1, with no clear D. The germline V gene has CDR1 GTSNPN and CDR2 SVGIG (reference sequence). Trimming cost V 2 bases and J 0 bases, with 7 bases left between them. CDR3 size: 13 residues. The CDR3 is CAWSTLLNTEAFF. Here the CDR3 DNA reads TGTGCCTGGAGTACCCTTTTGAACACTGAAGCTTTCTTT.

This rearrangement joins TRBV9 to TRBJ2-6, with 7 bases identical to TRBD1. Germline V CDR1 and CDR2: SGDLS, YYNGEE. The CDR3 totals 14 residues. Germline trimming cut 3 bases from V and 11 bases from J; bases unmatched to any gene: 8. CDR3 sequence: CASSDTGAADVLTF. DNA of the CDR3: TGTGCCAGCAGCGATACAGGGGCCGCAGACGTCCTGACTTTC.

This chain joins TRBV5-5 and TRBJ1-4, with D possibly being TRBD1 (5 bases). CDR3 length: 14 amino acids. Germline CDR1 SGHKS, CDR2 YYEKEE (reference sequence). Trimming pared 1 base from V and 6 bases from J, leaving 10 bases between. The CDR3 reads CASSLSRADEKLFF. For the CDR3, the DNA is TGTGCCAGCAGCTTGTCCAGGGCAGATGAAAAACTGTTTTTT.